These 23 T cell receptor beta chains were all obtained from the same sample, sequenced in a study of cytomegalovirus exposure and HLA in healthy donors. This PCR relied on a set of 60 Vbeta primers and 13 Jbeta primers. Generated by immunoSEQ multiplex PCR, the TCRdb table keeps only in-frame clones and is missing some. The sample holds more than 85,000 clones, roughly 13% seen once. The sequenced sample was PBMCs. The source of these receptors is a man aged 40-49 years in good health and CMV-seropositive.

There are a few counts of this clone. This chain joins TRBV4-1 and TRBJ2-7; perhaps TRBD2 as D (6 bases). Looked up from germline, CDR1 is MGHRA and CDR2 is YSYEKL. The CDR3 spans 16 residues. V dropped 1 base and J dropped 5 bases, with 18 bases sitting between them. The DNA of the CDR3 is TGCGCCAGCAGCCAAGGCGGGACTCCCGGCACTGACGAGCAGTACTTC. This gives the protein CASSQGGTPGTDEQYF.

The chain joins TRBV27 to TRBJ2-1; 8 bases are a match to TRBD2. CDR3 length: 14 residues. Trimming removed 6 bases from V and 4 bases from J; junction bases left unmatched: 5. Looked up from germline, CDR1 is MNHEY and CDR2 is SMNVEV (reference sequence). CDR3: CASRLAAKYNEQFF. In DNA form, the CDR3 reads TGTGCCAGCAGACTAGCGGCCAAGTACAATGAGCAGTTCTTC.

This clone turned up a few times. The chain joins TRBV12-5 to TRBJ1-2, with 7 bases matching TRBD1. Germline V gene sequence: CDR1 LGHNT, CDR2 FRNRAP. Germline trimming cut 6 bases from V and 4 bases from J; bases unmatched to any gene: 8. The CDR3 consists of 14 residues. This CDR3 is CASGHGTVPYGYTF. CDR3 sequence (DNA): TGTGCTAGTGGCCACGGGACAGTCCCCTATGGCTACACCTTC.

This clone was observed a handful of times. V and J are TRBV4-2 and TRBJ2-7; 9 bases are shared with TRBD1. The CDR3 sequence is 14 residues long. Germline CDR1 and CDR2: LGHNA and YNFKEQ. The ends lost 4 bases at V and 3 bases at J; junction bases unmatched: 4. The CDR3 loop is CASSPQGAGYEQYF. As DNA, the CDR3 is TGTGCCAGCAGCCCACAGGGGGCAGGCTACGAGCAGTACTTC.

V gene TRBV19 combines with J gene TRBJ2-7, with D tentatively TRBD2 (6 bases). Germline values: CDR1 LNHDA, CDR2 SQIVND (reference sequence). The CDR3 has 14 residues. Trimming pared 3 bases from V and 2 bases from J, leaving 11 bases between. The CDR3 DNA follows: TGTGCCAGTAGTATTAAGGAGGGGCCCTACGAGCAGTACTTC. Protein: CASSIKEGPYEQYF.

This chain links TRBV4-3 with TRBJ2-1; the D gene is possibly TRBD1 (6 bases). Germline V gene lookup returns CDR1 LGHNA and CDR2 YSLEER. V was shortened by 0 bases and J by 3 bases, with 9 bases between the two germline ends. The CDR3 length is 15 residues. The CDR3 nucleotides are TGCGCCAGCAGCCAAGACAGGGGCGTCTACAATGAGCAGTTCTTC. Its translation: CASSQDRGVYNEQFF.

The chain links TRBV7-2 to TRBJ1-6; D is possibly TRBD1 (5 bases). The CDR3 loop spans 13 amino acids. Germline assignment: CDR1 SGHTA and CDR2 FQGNSA. Trimming pared 1 base from V and 10 bases from J, leaving 8 bases between. CDR3 nucleotide sequence: TGTGCCAGCAGCTTAGGCAGGGCCTCACCCCTCCACTTT. It encodes CASSLGRASPLHF.

Here the CDR3 DNA reads TGTGCCAGCAGCCTTCGGACTAGCGAGCAGTACTTC. This sequence encodes CASSLRTSEQYF. This chain uses TRBV6-6 with TRBJ2-7; 7 bases align to TRBD2. The CDR3 extends over 12 amino acids. With V trimmed by 6 bases and J by 6 bases, 5 bases remained unmatched. Per germline, CDR1 MNHNY and CDR2 SVGAGI (reference sequence).

The rearrangement uses TRBV27 and TRBJ1-2; D possibly corresponds to TRBD1 (5 bases). Germline loops: CDR1 MNHEY, CDR2 SMNVEV (reference sequence). The CDR3 has 14 residues. The V gene lost 5 bases and the J gene lost 0 bases, with 10 bases spanning the gap. CDR3 sequence: CASSRSTANYGYTF. The CDR3 nucleotides read TGTGCCAGCAGTCGGTCGACAGCTAACTATGGCTACACCTTC.

This chain uses TRBV11-3 with TRBJ2-1; 12 positions agree with TRBD2. V shed 4 bases, J shed 9 bases, and the junction held 10 bases outside the gene matches. The CDR3 spans 16 residues. CDR1 and CDR2 from the germline V gene are SGHNT and YENEEA. The CDR3 loop reads CASSSSLAGGWGEQFF. The CDR3 DNA reads as TGTGCCAGCAGCTCCAGTCTAGCGGGAGGGTGGGGTGAGCAGTTCTTC.

The chain couples TRBV7-9 to TRBJ2-2; tentative D call: TRBD1 (7 bases). The CDR3 covers 15 residues. V was shortened by 5 bases and J by 2 bases, with 12 bases between the two germline ends. Germline V CDR1 and CDR2: SEHNR, FQNEAQ (reference sequence). DNA for the CDR3: TGTGCCAGCAGCCCAGGGGGGAGTAACACCGGGGAGCTGTTTTTT. This encodes CASSPGGSNTGELFF. Supplemented by reference TRBV7-9 and TRBJ2-2, the full variable domain reads DTGVSQNPRHKITKRGQNVTFRCDPISEHNRLYWYRQTLGQGPEFLTYFQNEAQLEKSRLLSDRFSAERPKGSFSTLEIQRTEQGDSAMYLCASSPGGSNTGELFFGEGSRLTVL.

The V gene is TRBV5-4, the J gene TRBJ2-7; 10 bases are a match to TRBD2. With V trimmed by 2 bases and J by 4 bases, 3 bases remained unmatched. Germline V lookup: CDR1 SGHNT, CDR2 YYREEE (reference sequence). CDR3 length: 14 residues. The CDR3 DNA sequence: TGTGCCAGCAGCTTTCCGGGACTAGCGTACGAGCAGTACTTC. The encoded protein is CASSFPGLAYEQYF.

This clone was counted between two and nine times. This chain joins TRBV18 and TRBJ1-2; D is unresolved. This CDR3 spans 12 amino acids. In germline, CDR1 is KGHSH, CDR2 LQKENI. The V end was cut by 5 bases, the J end by 6 bases, with 10 bases between. CDR3 protein: CASSFSGDGYTF. The CDR3 DNA follows: TGTGCCAGCTCATTCTCCGGTGATGGCTACACCTTC.

This sequence joins TRBV19 and TRBJ2-7; 10 nucleotides match TRBD1. Germline-derived CDR1 and CDR2 are LNHDA and SQIVND (reference sequence). The CDR3 totals 17 residues. V dropped 0 bases and J dropped 2; count of bases not matched to a gene: 7. The CDR3 protein is CASSIDVPGQGPYEQYF. The CDR3 DNA is TGTGCCAGTAGTATAGATGTGCCGGGACAGGGGCCCTACGAGCAGTACTTC.

This clone was seen a few times. The chain combines TRBV15 with TRBJ2-5, with TRBD1 matching over 7 bases. Germline V CDR1 and CDR2: LNHNV, YYDKDF (reference sequence). CDR3 size: 15 residues. The V gene end was trimmed by 0 bases and the J gene end by 3 bases; junction bases not matched to a gene: 4. CDR3 sequence (DNA): TGTGCCACCAGCAGAGATAGAGGACAGGAAGAGACCCAGTACTTC. Its protein product is CATSRDRGQEETQYF.

The V gene is TRBV30, the J gene TRBJ2-1, with 10 bases that match TRBD2. Unmatched junction bases numbered 4, after V lost 2 bases and J lost 0 bases. Per the germline V gene, CDR1 is GTSNPN and CDR2 is SVGIG (reference sequence). The CDR3 spans 16 residues. The CDR3 DNA sequence: TGTGCCTGGAGTTCGGCTAGCGGGAGCTCCTACAATGAGCAGTTCTTC. Its translation: CAWSSASGSSYNEQFF.

In its sample, this clone was seen a few times. The J gene is TRBJ2-1, the V gene TRBV29-1; TRBD2 agrees at 9 bases. With 6 bases clipped from V and 7 bases from J, the junction kept 16 bases outside the gene matches. CDR1 and CDR2 (germline): SQVTM, ANQGSEA. This CDR3 contains 16 residues. The CDR3 sequence is CSVITAGTSHRNEQFF. CDR3 DNA: TGCAGCGTAATAACGGCCGGGACTAGCCATCGAAATGAGCAGTTCTTC.

The chain uses TRBV10-3 and TRBJ1-4, with 8 bases identical to TRBD1. The CDR3 covers 16 residues. Looked up from germline, CDR1 is ENHRY and CDR2 is SYGVKD. Germline trimming cut 3 bases from V and 8 bases from J; bases unmatched to any gene: 11. The CDR3 reads CAISDPGTGWGEKLFF. As DNA, the CDR3 is TGTGCCATCAGTGATCCCGGGACAGGTTGGGGCGAAAAACTGTTTTTT.

V and J are TRBV5-1 and TRBJ1-2; 7 nucleotides agree with TRBD1. The V and J ends lost 4 bases and 0 bases, in that order; junction bases with no gene match: 6. Germline assignment: CDR1 SGHRS and CDR2 YFSETQ. The length of the CDR3 is 15 residues. The DNA of the CDR3 is TGCGCCAGCAGCGCAGGGACAGCGTCTAACTATGGCTACACCTTC. This encodes CASSAGTASNYGYTF. The entire variable domain, with the rest obtained from reference TRBV5-1 and TRBJ1-2, is as follows: KAGVTQTPRYLIKTRGQQVTLSCSPISGHRSVSWYQQTPGQGLQFLFEYFSETQRNKGNFPGRFSGRQFSNSRSEMNVSTLELGDSALYLCASSAGTASNYGYTFGSGTRLTVV.

This clone was detected only a few times. The rearrangement links TRBV7-9 to TRBJ1-1; 10 positions agree with TRBD1. V gave up 5 bases and J gave up 6 bases; unmatched junction bases: 6. This CDR3 contains 14 residues. The germline V gene encodes CDR1 SEHNR and CDR2 FQNEAQ (reference sequence). DNA for the CDR3: TGTGCCAGCAGCCGCGGGACAGGGGACTCTGAAGCTTTCTTT. Residues: CASSRGTGDSEAFF.

As concerns this clone: Other DNA sequences from this sample encode an identical CDR3 as well. The rearrangement uses TRBV6-1 and TRBJ1-5, with 7 bases lining up with TRBD1. V lost 0 bases to trimming and J lost 4 bases; unmatched junction nucleotides: 9. The CDR3 is 17 amino acids. Germline values: CDR1 MNHNS, CDR2 SASEGT. This chain's CDR3 is CASSEALHRGGNQPQHF. CDR3 sequence (DNA): TGTGCCAGCAGTGAAGCTTTACACAGGGGAGGAAATCAGCCCCAGCATTTT.

The chain employs TRBV5-6 and TRBJ2-5; unclear D gene. The CDR3 is 13 amino acids. From germline, CDR1 is SGHDT and CDR2 YYEEEE. Trimming took off 2 bases at V and 0 bases at J, with 5 bases between the two ends. CDR3 nucleotides: TGTGCCAGCAGCTTCGGGTACCAAGAGACCCAGTACTTC. It is translated as CASSFGYQETQYF.

This clone turned up a few times. V is TRBV5-5 and J is TRBJ2-5; 8 bases line up with TRBD1. The CDR3 totals 13 residues. J was trimmed by 4 bases and V by 4 bases; bases with no gene match: 3. Germline loops: CDR1 SGHKS, CDR2 YYEKEE (reference sequence). The CDR3: CASSGQGGETQYF. The DNA of the CDR3 is TGTGCCAGCAGCGGACAGGGAGGAGAGACCCAGTACTTC.